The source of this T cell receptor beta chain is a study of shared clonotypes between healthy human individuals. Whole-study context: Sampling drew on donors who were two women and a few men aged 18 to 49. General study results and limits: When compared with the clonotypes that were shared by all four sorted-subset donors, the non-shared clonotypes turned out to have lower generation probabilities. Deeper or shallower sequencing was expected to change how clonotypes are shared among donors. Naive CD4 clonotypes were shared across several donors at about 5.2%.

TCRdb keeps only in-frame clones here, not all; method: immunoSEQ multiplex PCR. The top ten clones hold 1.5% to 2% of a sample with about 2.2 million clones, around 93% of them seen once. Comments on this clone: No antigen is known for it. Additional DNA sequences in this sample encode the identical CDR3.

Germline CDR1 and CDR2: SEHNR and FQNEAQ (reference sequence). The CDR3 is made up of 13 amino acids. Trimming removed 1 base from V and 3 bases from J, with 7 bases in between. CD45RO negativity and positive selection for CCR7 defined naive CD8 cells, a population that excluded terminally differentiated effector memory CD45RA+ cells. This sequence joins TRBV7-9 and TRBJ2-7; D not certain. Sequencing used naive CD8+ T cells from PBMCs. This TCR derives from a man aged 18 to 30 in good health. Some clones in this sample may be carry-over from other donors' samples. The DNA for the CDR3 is TGTGCCAGCAGCTTAGTAGGGTACTACGAGCAGTACTTC. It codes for CASSLVGYYEQYF.